The clone carrying this T cell receptor (beta chain) was counted a few times. The antigen remains unidentified. This entry belongs to a study of response to subunit inactivated influenza vaccine. Study results and limitations: With each seasonal influenza vaccination, the authors suggested, few new T cells are recruited.

Each CDR3 protein gets one entry after TCRdb re-called the RT-PCR reads with MiXCR. Of 800,000 or so distinct CDR3 sequences in the sample, less than 25% were seen once. The specimen comprised PBMCs from blood, sampled 5 days after vaccination. This receptor was identified in a man in his fifties who received an inactivated influenza vaccine.

CDR3 region: CSATDPLRETQYF. DNA of the CDR3: TGCAGTGCTACTGACCCATTACGAGAGACCCAGTACTTC. J is TRBJ2-5 and V is TRBV20-1; D remains unclear. The CDR3 loop spans 13 amino acids. Per germline, CDR1 DFQATT and CDR2 SNEGSKA (reference sequence). V dropped 4 bases and J dropped 4 bases, with 13 bases sitting between them.